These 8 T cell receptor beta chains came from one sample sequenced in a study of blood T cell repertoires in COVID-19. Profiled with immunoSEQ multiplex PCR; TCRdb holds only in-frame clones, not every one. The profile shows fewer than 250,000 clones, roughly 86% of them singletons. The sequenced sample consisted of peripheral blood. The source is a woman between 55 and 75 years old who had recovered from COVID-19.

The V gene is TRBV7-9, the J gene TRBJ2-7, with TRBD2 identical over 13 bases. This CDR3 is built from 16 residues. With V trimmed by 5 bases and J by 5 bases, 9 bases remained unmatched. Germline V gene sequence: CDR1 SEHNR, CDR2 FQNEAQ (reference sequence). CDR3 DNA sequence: TGTGCCAGCAGCACCCGACTAGCGGGGGGCGGCCACGAGCAGTACTTC. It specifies CASSTRLAGGGHEQYF. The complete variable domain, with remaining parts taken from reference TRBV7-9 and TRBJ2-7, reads DTGVSQNPRHKITKRGQNVTFRCDPISEHNRLYWYRQTLGQGPEFLTYFQNEAQLEKSRLLSDRFSAERPKGSFSTLEIQRTEQGDSAMYLCASSTRLAGGGHEQYFGPGTRLTVT.

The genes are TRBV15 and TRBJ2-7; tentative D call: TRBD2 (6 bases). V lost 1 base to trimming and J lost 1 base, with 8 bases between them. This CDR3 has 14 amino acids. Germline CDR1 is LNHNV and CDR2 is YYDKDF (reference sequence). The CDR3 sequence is CATSRGRVSYEQYF. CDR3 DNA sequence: TGTGCCACCAGCAGAGGGAGGGTTTCCTACGAGCAGTACTTC.

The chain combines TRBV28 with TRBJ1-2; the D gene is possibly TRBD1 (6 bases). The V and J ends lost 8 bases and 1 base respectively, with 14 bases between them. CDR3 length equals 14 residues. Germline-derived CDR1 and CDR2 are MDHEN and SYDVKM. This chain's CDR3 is CASRWGLGNYGYTF. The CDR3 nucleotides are TGTGCCAGCCGGTGGGGGCTGGGTAACTATGGCTACACCTTC.

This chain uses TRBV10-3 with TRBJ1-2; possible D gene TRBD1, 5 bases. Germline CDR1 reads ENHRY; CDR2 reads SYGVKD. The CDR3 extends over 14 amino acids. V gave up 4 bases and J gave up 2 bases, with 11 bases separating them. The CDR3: CAISGAGENYGYTF. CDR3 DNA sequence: TGTGCCATCAGTGGGGCGGGGGAAAACTATGGCTACACCTTC.

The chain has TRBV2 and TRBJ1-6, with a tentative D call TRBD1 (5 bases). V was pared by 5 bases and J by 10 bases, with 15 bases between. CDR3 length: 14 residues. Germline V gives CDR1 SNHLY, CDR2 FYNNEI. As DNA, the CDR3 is TGTGCCAGCAGTAACGGGGGGGGTAGGTCACCCCTCCACTTT. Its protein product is CASSNGGGRSPLHF.

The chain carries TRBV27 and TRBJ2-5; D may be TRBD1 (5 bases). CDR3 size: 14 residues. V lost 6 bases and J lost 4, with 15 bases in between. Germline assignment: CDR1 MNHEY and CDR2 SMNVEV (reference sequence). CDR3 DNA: TGTGCCAGCAGGCCCCAGGGTAAGGGAGAGACCCAGTACTTC. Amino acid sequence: CASRPQGKGETQYF.

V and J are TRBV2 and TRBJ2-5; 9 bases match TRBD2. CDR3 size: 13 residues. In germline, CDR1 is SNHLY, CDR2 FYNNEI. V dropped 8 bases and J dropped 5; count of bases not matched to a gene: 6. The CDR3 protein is CASGGGARETQYF. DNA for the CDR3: TGTGCCAGCGGCGGGGGGGCCCGGGAGACCCAGTACTTC.

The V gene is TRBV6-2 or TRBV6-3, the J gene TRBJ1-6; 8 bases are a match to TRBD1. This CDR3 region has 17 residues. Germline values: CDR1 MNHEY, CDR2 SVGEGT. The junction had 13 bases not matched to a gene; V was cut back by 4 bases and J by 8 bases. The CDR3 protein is CASSSKFGQGADSPLHF. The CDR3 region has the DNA TGTGCCAGCAGTTCTAAGTTCGGTCAGGGGGCAGATTCACCCCTCCACTTT.